This TCR beta chain derives from a study of T cells in Graves' hyperthyroidism and ophthalmopathy (dated by TCRdb to between 2018 and 2021). About the full investigation: Peripheral blood was sampled at the time of initial diagnosis, prior to any treatment. A discovery cohort of roughly 96 patients, approximately 45 with Graves' ophthalmopathy and 57 with stable Graves' hyperthyroidism, was used to find distinguishing TCR V-J signatures. Prospective prediction of ophthalmopathy was tested in an independent validation cohort consisting of roughly 19 hyperthyroidism patients and approximately 16 patients who later progressed to ophthalmopathy. The roughly 91 discovery patients were randomly divided into training and test sets at a 7:3 ratio. In addition, the study compared T-cell repertoires in thyroid tissue and in blood from five to seven Graves' hyperthyroidism patients. Once sampling was done, hyperthyroidism patients were given methimazole at a starting dose of 30 mg daily, whereas ophthalmopathy patients were given high-dose intravenous methylprednisolone. According to the paper, TCR Vbeta CDR3 sequencing was carried out on some 140 peripheral blood samples, which came from under 50 ophthalmopathy, 70 to 80 hyperthyroidism and approximately 17 progressor patients. What the study reported, not specific to this receptor: No statistical method was used to fix the sample size in advance, and group allocation was not hidden from the investigators. In validation, the model predicted progression to ophthalmopathy with just under 71% sensitivity and roughly 72% specificity, a median of about 6.7 months before onset. A model built on a 13 V-J signature distinguished ophthalmopathy from stable hyperthyroidism, reaching 85% to 90% sensitivity and under 84% specificity in cross-validation and 80%/75% in testing. Most expanded thyroid clonotypes (frequency above 0.001) were also detected in blood, a finding suggesting that blood repertoires may reflect thyroid immune responses.

A few counts support this clonotype. Its antigen is still unknown. No much larger clone exists at a distance of one base, and base qualities are not known. Reading the germline V gene gives CDR1 SQVTM and CDR2 ANQGSEA. Inclusive of the bounding cysteine and phenylalanine, the CDR3 is 15 residues long. Only the CDR3 portion is preserved as DNA: 45 bases, with reading frame beginning at the first base. V is pruned by 4 bases and J by 4 bases, leaving 5 bases of the junction without a gene match. TCR beta CDR3 regions were amplified from RNA transcripts. The first round of RT-PCR for the TCR CDR3 was performed with the HTBI primer set and the Qiagen OneStep RT-PCR kit. Libraries were constructed in a second round of multiplex PCR, after which size selection and purification were carried out. Sequencing of the libraries was done on an Illumina HiSeq2000 using paired-end 100 bp reads. For the original study's pipeline: SOAPnuke was used to process the raw data, removing reads that contained adapters or uncalled bases, had a mean Phred below 15, or lacked an exact match to the constant primer or identifier. High-quality paired reads were merged with COPE v1.2.5, and unique nucleotide sequences were defined as clonotypes. MiTCR v1.1 was used to align clonotypes to the IMGT TRBV, TRBD and TRBJ reference segments. Only V-J combinations with frequency above 0.0001, covering 98% to 99.2% of repertoires, were analysed. The TCS score was defined as the ratio of F50 (clonal expansion) to E x V (chaos), calculated using BLOSUM62-based TCRdist between CDR3 peptides within each V-J. Welch's t-statistics and random forest reduced fewer than 600 V-J features to around 14, which were used in a naive Bayes classifier (R e1071). TCRdb reran the public reads through fastp at Q25 and MiXCR, keeping productive beta chains. Under each unique CDR3 protein, matching rows form one entry showing the most common genes and DNA. These V and J calls rely on TCRdb rather than the paper's analysis. This sample lists about 420,000 distinct CDR3 sequences; about 13% were detected once. Clones ranked in the top ten supply more than 4.5% of the sample.

Graves' hyperthyroidism was defined as stable when no progression to ophthalmopathy occurred over 18 months of follow-up. Hyperthyroidism patients were newly diagnosed, with disease duration under 2 months, and aged 18 to 65 years. Patients with uncontrolled infections, other autoimmune diseases, pregnancy or lactation were excluded. Diagnoses relied on clinical symptoms, serum thyroxine and TRAb, thyroid ultrasound and orbital computed tomography. PBMCs were separated from around 9.1 ml of fresh peripheral blood using Ficoll-Paque density gradient centrifugation. Trizol reagent was used to extract total RNA, and RNA quality was then checked on an Agilent 2100 Bioanalyzer.

The receptor was derived from a woman between 18 and 30 years old with Graves' hyperthyroidism. The sequencing input was blood. The chain is made from TRBV29-1 and TRBJ2-6; 9 middle bases align to TRBD1. The CDR3 reads as follows: CSVGGQGSGANVLTF. The nucleotide sequence is TGCAGCGTTGGGGGACAGGGATCCGGGGCCAACGTCCTGACTTTC.